The T cell receptor (beta chain) under discussion was sequenced for a study of graft-versus-host responses after intestinal transplantation. Study-wide background: Transplant types were multivisceral, liver-intestinal, or isolated intestinal. The study's findings and limits: GvH clones appeared in recipient marrow, some first in ileum or blood. Allograft graft-versus-host to host-versus-graft clonal ratios ran high in patients with graft-donor T cell macrochimerism.

Repertoires were generated with immunoSEQ multiplex PCR, while TCRdb's copy carries only in-frame clones and drops some. The data contain about 59,000 clones, 90% to 95% of them singletons. V dropped 1 base and J dropped 2; count of bases not matched to a gene: 0. The germline CDR1 and CDR2 sequences are SGHNT and YENEEA. The CDR3 has 15 residues. Comment on this clone: The antigen remains unidentified.

The chain has TRBV11-3 and TRBJ1-5; 9 bases agree with TRBD1. The specimen comprised unstimulated CD4+ T cells sorted from spleen or lymph node cells, sampled before transplant. This TCR derives from a human donor who was the organ donor for an intestinal transplant. Written as DNA, the CDR3 is TGTGCCAGCAGCTTAGGGACAGGGGGCAATCAGCCCCAGCATTTT. As protein: CASSLGTGGNQPQHF.